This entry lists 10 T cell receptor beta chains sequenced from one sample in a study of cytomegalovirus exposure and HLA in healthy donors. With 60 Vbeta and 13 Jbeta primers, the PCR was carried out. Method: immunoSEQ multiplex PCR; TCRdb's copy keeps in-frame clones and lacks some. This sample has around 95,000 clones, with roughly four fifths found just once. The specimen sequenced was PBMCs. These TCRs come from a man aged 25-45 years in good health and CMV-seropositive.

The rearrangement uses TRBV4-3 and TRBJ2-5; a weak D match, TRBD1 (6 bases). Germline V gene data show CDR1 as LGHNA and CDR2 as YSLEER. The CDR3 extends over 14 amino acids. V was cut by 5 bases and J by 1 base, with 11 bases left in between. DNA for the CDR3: TGCGCCAGCAGCGCTGACAGGACCCAAGAGACCCAGTACTTC. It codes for CASSADRTQETQYF.

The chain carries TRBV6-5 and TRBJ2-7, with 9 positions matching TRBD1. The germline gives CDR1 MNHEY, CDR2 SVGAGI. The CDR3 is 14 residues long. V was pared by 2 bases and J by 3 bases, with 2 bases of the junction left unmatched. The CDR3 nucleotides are TGTGCCAGCAGTTACGGGACAGGGCACTACGAGCAGTACTTC. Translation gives CASSYGTGHYEQYF.

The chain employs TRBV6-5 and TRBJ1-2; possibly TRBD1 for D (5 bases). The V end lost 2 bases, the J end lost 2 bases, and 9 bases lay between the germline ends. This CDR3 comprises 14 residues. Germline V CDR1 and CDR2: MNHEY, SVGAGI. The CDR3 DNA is TGTGCCAGCAGTTACAGGGGTCAAAACTATGGCTACACCTTC. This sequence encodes CASSYRGQNYGYTF.

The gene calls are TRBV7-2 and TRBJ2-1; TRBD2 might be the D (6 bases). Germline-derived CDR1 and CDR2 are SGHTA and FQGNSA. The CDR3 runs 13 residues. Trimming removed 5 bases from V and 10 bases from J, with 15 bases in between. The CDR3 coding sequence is TGTGCCAGCAGCCAGGGACTCCTCCGGGAGCAGTTCTTC. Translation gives CASSQGLLREQFF.

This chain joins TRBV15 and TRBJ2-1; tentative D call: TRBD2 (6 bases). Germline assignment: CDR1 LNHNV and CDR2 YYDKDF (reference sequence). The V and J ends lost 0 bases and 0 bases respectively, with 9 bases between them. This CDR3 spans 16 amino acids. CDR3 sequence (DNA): TGTGCCACCAGCAGAGAGCCTAGCGTCTCCTACAATGAGCAGTTCTTC. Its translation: CATSREPSVSYNEQFF.

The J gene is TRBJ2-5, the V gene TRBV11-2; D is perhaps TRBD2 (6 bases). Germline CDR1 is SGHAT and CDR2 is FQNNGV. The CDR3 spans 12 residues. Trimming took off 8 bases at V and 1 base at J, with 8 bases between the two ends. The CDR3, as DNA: TGTGCCAGCCGGGACTTCCAAGAGACCCAGTACTTC. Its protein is CASRDFQETQYF. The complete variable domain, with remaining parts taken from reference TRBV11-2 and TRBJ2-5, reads EAGVAQSPRYKIIEKRQSVAFWCNPISGHATLYWYQQILGQGPKLLIQFQNNGVVDDSQLPKDRFSAERLKGVDSTLKIQPAKLEDSAVYLCASRDFQETQYFGPGTRLLVL.

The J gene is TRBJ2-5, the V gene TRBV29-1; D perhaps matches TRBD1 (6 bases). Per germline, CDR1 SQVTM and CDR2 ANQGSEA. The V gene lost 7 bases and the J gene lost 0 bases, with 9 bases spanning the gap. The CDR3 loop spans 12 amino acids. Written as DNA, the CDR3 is TGCAGCGCCCGGGACAACCAAGAGACCCAGTACTTC. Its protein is CSARDNQETQYF. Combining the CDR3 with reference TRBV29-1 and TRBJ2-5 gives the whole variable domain SAVISQKPSRDICQRGTSLTIQCQVDSQVTMMFWYRQQPGQSLTLIATANQGSEATYESGFVIDKFPISRPNLTFSTLTVSNMSPEDSSIYLCSARDNQETQYFGPGTRLLVL.

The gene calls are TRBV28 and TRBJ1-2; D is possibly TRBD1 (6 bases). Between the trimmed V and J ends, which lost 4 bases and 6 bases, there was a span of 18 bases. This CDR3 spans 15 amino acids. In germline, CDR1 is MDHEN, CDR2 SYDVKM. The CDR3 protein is CASSSPQGAGDGYTF. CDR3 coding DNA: TGTGCCAGCAGTTCACCACAGGGTGCTGGGGATGGCTACACCTTC.

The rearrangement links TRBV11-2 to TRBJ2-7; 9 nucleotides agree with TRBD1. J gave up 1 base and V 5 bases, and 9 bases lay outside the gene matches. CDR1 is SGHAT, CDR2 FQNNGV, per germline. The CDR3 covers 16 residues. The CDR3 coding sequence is TGTGCCAGCAGCCAACAGGACAGGGGAGGATCCTACGAGCAGTACTTC. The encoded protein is CASSQQDRGGSYEQYF.

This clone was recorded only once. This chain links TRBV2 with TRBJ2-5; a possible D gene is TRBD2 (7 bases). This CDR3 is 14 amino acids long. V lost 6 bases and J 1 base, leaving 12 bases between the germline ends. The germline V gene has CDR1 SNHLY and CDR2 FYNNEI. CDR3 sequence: CASSGGRFQETQYF. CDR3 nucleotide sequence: TGTGCCAGCAGCGGGGGGCGTTTCCAAGAGACCCAGTACTTC. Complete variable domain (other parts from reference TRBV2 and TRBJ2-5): EPEVTQTPSHQVTQMGQEVILRCVPISNHLYFYWYRQILGQKVEFLVSFYNNEISEKSEIFDDQFSVERPDGSNFTLKIRSTKLEDSAMYFCASSGGRFQETQYFGPGTRLLVL.